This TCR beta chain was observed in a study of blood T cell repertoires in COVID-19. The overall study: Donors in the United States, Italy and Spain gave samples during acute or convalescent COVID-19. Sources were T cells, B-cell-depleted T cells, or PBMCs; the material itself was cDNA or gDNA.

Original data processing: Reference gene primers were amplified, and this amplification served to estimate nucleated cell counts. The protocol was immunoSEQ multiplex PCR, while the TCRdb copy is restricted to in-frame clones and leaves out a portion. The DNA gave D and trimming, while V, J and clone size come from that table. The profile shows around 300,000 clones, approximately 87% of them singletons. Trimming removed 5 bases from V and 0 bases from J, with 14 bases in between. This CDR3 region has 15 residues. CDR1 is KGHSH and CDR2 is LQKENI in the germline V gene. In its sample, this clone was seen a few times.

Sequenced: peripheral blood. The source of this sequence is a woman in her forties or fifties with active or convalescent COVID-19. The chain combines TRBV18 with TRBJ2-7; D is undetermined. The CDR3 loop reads CASSGLGSFSYEQYF. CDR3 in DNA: TGTGCCAGCTCAGGCCTTGGCAGTTTCTCCTACGAGCAGTACTTC. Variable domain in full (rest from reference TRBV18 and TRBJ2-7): NAGVMQNPRHLVRRRGQEARLRCSPMKGHSHVYWYRQLPEEGLKFMVYLQKENIIDESGMPKERFSAEFPKEGPSILRIQQVVRGDSAAYFCASSGLGSFSYEQYFGPGTRLTVT.